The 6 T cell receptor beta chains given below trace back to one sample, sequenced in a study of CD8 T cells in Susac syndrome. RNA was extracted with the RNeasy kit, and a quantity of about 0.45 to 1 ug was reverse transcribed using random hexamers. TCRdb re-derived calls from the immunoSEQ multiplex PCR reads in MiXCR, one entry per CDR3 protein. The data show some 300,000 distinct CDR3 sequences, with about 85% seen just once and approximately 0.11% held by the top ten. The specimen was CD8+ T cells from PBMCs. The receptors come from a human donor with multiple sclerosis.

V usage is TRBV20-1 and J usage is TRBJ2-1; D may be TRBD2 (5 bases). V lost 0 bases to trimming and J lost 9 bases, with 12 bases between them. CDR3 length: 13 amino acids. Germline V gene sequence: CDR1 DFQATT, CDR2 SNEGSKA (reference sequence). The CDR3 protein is CSARDGNRGEQFF. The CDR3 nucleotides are TGCAGTGCTAGAGATGGAAACCGGGGTGAGCAGTTCTTC.

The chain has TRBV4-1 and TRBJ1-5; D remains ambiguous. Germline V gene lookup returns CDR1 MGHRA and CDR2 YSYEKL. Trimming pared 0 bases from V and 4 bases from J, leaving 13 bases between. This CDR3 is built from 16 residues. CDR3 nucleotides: TGCGCCAGCAGCCAAGAACCTACACCTTCAAATCAGCCCCAGCATTTT. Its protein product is CASSQEPTPSNQPQHF.

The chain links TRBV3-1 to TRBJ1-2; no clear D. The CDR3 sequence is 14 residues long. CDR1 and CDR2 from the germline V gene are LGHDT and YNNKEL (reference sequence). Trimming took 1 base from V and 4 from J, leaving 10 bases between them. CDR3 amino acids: CASSQASGVYGYTF. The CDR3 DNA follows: TGTGCCAGCAGCCAAGCGTCCGGGGTCTATGGCTACACCTTC.

The CDR3 region is CASSIGWDSNQPQHF. The CDR3 nucleotides are TGTGCCAGTAGTATCGGCTGGGATAGCAATCAGCCCCAGCATTTT. The chain has TRBV19 and TRBJ1-5; unclear D gene. V was cut by 3 bases and J by 0 bases, with 9 bases left in between. The V gene's germline CDR1 is LNHDA and CDR2 SQIVND (reference sequence). This CDR3 region has 15 residues.

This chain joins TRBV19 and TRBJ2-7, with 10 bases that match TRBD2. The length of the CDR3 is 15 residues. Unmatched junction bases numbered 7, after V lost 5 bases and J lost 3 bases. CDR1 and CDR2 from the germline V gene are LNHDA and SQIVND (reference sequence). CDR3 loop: CASSLGLAVNYEQYF. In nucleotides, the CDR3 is TGTGCCAGTAGTCTCGGACTAGCGGTAAACTACGAGCAGTACTTC.

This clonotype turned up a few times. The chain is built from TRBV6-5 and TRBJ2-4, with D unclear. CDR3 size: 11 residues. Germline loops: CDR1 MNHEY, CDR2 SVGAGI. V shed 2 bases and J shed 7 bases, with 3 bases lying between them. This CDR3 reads CASSYRNIQYF. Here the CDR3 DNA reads TGTGCCAGCAGTTACAGGAACATTCAGTACTTC.